Listed below are T cell receptor beta chains from one sample, sequenced in a study of blood T cell repertoires in COVID-19. Generated by immunoSEQ multiplex PCR, the TCRdb table keeps only in-frame clones and is missing some. The table includes 260,000 or so clones, approximately 82% detected once. The sample was peripheral blood. Receptors originate from a man older than 75 with acute or convalescent COVID-19. Each CDR3 is given with its conserved first and last residue. D genes are given only for firm matches. For some rows the clone size is stated as once, few or many, or as a class when expanded; others skip it.

clone size,J gene,V gene,D gene,CDR3 protein,CDR3 DNA
.,TRBJ1-4,TRBV30,TRBD1,CAWSVGGTTGSEKLFF,TGTGCCTGGAGTGTAGGGGGAACGACAGGGAGTGAAAAACTGTTTTTT
.,TRBJ2-7,TRBV30,TRBD1,CAWSGGDRPGYEQYF,TGTGCCTGGAGTGGGGGGGACAGGCCCGGCTACGAGCAGTACTTC
.,TRBJ2-1,TRBV5-1,TRBD1,CASSSTGSHEQFF,TGCGCCAGCAGCTCGACAGGGAGCCATGAGCAGTTCTTC
.,TRBJ1-1,TRBV11-2,TRBD1,CASSLPGQGARAFF,TGTGCCAGCAGCTTACCGGGACAGGGGGCCAGAGCTTTCTTT
.,TRBJ1-5,TRBV6-5,.,CASSREGNQPQHF,TGTGCCAGCAGTAGGGAGGGAAATCAGCCCCAGCATTTT
.,TRBJ2-3,TRBV20-1,.,CSASGSGSTDTQYF,TGCAGTGCTAGTGGCAGCGGGTCCACAGATACGCAGTATTTT
.,TRBJ2-2,TRBV28,TRBD1,CASSRTGAAGELFF,TGTGCCAGCAGTCGGACAGGGGCGGCCGGGGAGCTGTTTTTT
.,TRBJ2-1,TRBV19,TRBD2,CASRSSGGYNEQFF,TGTGCCAGTAGGTCTAGCGGGGGTTACAATGAGCAGTTCTTC
.,TRBJ1-6,TRBV11-3,TRBD1,CASSEPDRGRRPLHF,TGTGCCAGCAGCGAGCCCGACAGGGGGCGCCGCCCCCTCCACTTT
.,TRBJ2-5,TRBV7-9,.,CASSLEGRVWETQYF,TGTGCCAGCAGCTTAGAAGGCAGGGTATGGGAGACCCAGTACTTC
once,TRBJ2-3,TRBV30,TRBD2,CAWGGEGSTDTQYF,TGTGCCTGGGGGGGGGAGGGGTCCACAGATACGCAGTATTTT
.,TRBJ1-2,TRBV28,.,CASSYTGGGSGYTF,TGTGCCAGCAGTTACACGGGCGGGGGCAGTGGCTACACCTTC
few,TRBJ2-7,TRBV19,.,CASSISLLSSSYEQYF,TGTGCCAGTAGTATAAGTTTGCTTTCTAGCTCCTACGAGCAGTACTTC
.,TRBJ1-3,TRBV5-1,.,CASSPRQGTGNTIYF,TGCGCCAGCAGCCCCCGCCAGGGAACGGGAAACACCATATATTTT
.,TRBJ2-7,TRBV7-8,.,CASSSYRGGYEQYF,TGTGCCAGCAGCTCATACAGGGGGGGATACGAGCAGTACTTC
.,TRBJ1-5,TRBV27,TRBD1,CASRRDRDQPQHF,TGTGCCAGCAGGCGGGACAGGGATCAGCCCCAGCATTTT
.,TRBJ2-6,TRBV18,TRBD1,CASSPRRQGTTGANVLTF,TGTGCCAGCTCACCACGTCGACAGGGAACCACTGGGGCCAACGTCCTGACTTTC
.,TRBJ2-1,TRBV20-1,TRBD2,CSASSGRRDNEQFF,TGCAGTGCTAGTAGCGGGAGACGTGACAATGAGCAGTTCTTC
.,TRBJ2-7,TRBV18,.,CASSPAVSYEQYF,TGTGCCAGCTCACCGGCCGTCTCCTACGAGCAGTACTTC
.,TRBJ2-5,TRBV27,TRBD1,CASSPPDRGKTQYF,TGTGCCAGCAGTCCCCCGGACAGGGGAAAGACCCAGTACTTC
.,TRBJ2-3,TRBV29-1,.,CSVGRGDTQYF,TGCAGCGTCGGCAGGGGAGATACGCAGTATTTT
few,TRBJ2-1,TRBV7-2,TRBD2,CASSQRLAGVANEQFF,TGTGCCAGCAGCCAGCGTCTAGCGGGAGTGGCCAATGAGCAGTTCTTC
.,TRBJ1-5,TRBV27,.,CASKLRGANNQPQHF,TGTGCCAGCAAACTACGTGGGGCTAACAATCAGCCCCAGCATTTT
.,TRBJ1-1,TRBV18,.,CASSQEGYTEAFF,TGTGCCAGCTCACAGGAGGGCTACACTGAAGCTTTCTTT
few,TRBJ2-2,TRBV4-2,.,CASSQDFGGGNTGELFF,TGTGCCAGCAGCCAAGATTTCGGCGGAGGCAACACCGGGGAGCTGTTTTTT
once,TRBJ1-5,TRBV6-5,.,CASMPLTGVMYSQHF,TGTGCCAGCATGCCCCTGACAGGTGTAATGTACAGCCAGCATTTT
.,TRBJ2-7,TRBV5-1,.,CASSIGQSTYEQYF,TGCGCCAGCAGCATTGGACAGTCCACCTACGAGCAGTACTTC
.,TRBJ2-7,TRBV3-1/TRBV3-2,TRBD1,CASSTGDEQYF,TGTGCCAGCAGCACAGGGGACGAGCAGTACTTC
.,TRBJ2-5,TRBV2,.,CASSPNRDYQETQYF,TGTGCCAGCAGTCCAAACCGGGACTACCAAGAGACCCAGTACTTC
.,TRBJ2-7,TRBV7-3,.,CASSLTRESYEQYF,TGTGCCAGCAGCTTAACCAGGGAATCCTACGAGCAGTACTTC
.,TRBJ1-1,TRBV7-9,TRBD1,CASSRDREREAFF,TGTGCCAGCAGCCGAGACAGGGAACGAGAAGCTTTCTTT
once,TRBJ1-6,TRBV3-1/TRBV3-2,TRBD1,CASSQVEGGNSPLHF,TGTGCCAGCAGCCAAGTGGAAGGGGGCAATTCACCCCTCCACTTT
few,TRBJ2-7,TRBV28,.,CVSSRGGQSYEQYF,TGTGTCAGCAGCCGAGGGGGTCAAAGCTACGAGCAGTACTTC
.,TRBJ1-1,TRBV5-5,.,CASSVTLGTQNTEAFF,TGTGCCAGCAGCGTAACCTTGGGGACTCAGAACACTGAAGCTTTCTTT
.,TRBJ2-7,TRBV3-1/TRBV3-2,.,CASSQGLNAEQYF,TGTGCCAGCAGCCAAGGCCTAAATGCCGAGCAGTACTTC
.,TRBJ1-2,TRBV19,TRBD1,CASSIPGTGDGYTF,TGTGCCAGTAGTATCCCAGGGACAGGCGATGGCTACACCTTC
once,TRBJ1-5,TRBV28,.,CASSLATGGNNQPQHF,TGTGCCAGCAGTTTAGCAACCGGGGGGAACAATCAGCCCCAGCATTTT